This T cell receptor beta chain was recovered during a study of vaccination and CD4 T cells after COVID-19. To note about this clonotype: The target antigen is unknown.

The treatment: roughly 11-day PBMC culture with coronavirus spike peptide pools or control peptides (ViraFEST assay). It was before the COVID-19 pandemic (2011-2018) that the unexposed donor's CD4+ T cells were collected. Every well contained around 2 million PBMCs, which were grown with about 10 IU/ml IL-2 and approximately 9.9 ug/ml peptide pools. The CDR3 loop spans 15 amino acids. V was shortened by 3 bases and J by 5 bases, with 17 bases between the two germline ends. Per the germline V gene, CDR1 is DFQATT and CDR2 is SNEGSKA (reference sequence). Cultured CD4+ T-cell DNA underwent Oncomine TCR Beta short-read sequencing. Cultures of CD4+ T cells served as the source for extracting genomic DNA. TCRdb used MiXCR to reprocess the PCR reads, holding one entry per CDR3 protein. Of roughly 7,000 distinct CDR3 sequences in the sample, around 50% were seen once.

Sequences were obtained from CD4+ T cells from blood, cultured in vitro. This clonotype originated in a human donor in good health. The rearrangement uses TRBV20-1 and TRBJ1-5, with D hard to call. The CDR3 coding sequence is TGCAGTGCTAGTTTGTCGTCCTCTACACATCAGCCCCAGCATTTT. Its translation: CSASLSSSTHQPQHF.